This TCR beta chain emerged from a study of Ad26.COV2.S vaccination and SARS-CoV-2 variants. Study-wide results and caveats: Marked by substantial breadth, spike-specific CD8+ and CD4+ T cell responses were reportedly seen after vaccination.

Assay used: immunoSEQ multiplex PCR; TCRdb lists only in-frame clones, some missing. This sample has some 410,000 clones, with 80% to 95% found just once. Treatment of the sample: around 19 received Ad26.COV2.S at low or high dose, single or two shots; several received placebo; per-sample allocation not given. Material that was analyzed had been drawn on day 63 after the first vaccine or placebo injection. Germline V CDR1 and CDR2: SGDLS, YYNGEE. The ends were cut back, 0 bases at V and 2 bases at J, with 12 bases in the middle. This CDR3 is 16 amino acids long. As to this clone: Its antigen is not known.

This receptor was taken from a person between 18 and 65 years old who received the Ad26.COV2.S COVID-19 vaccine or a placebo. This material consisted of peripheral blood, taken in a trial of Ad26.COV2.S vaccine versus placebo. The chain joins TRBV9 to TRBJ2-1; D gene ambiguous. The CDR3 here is CASSVESSRTYNEQFF. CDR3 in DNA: TGTGCCAGCAGCGTAGAGAGTAGCCGCACCTACAATGAGCAGTTCTTC. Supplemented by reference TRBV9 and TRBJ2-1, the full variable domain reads DSGVTQTPKHLITATGQRVTLRCSPRSGDLSVYWYQQSLDQGLQFLIQYYNGEERAKGNILERFSAQQFPDLHSELNLSSLELGDSALYFCASSVESSRTYNEQFFGPGTRLTVL.